This T cell receptor beta chain was identified during a study of Ad26.COV2.S vaccination and SARS-CoV-2 variants. The sample's treatment: 15 to 20 received Ad26.COV2.S at low or high dose, single or two shots; a few received placebo; per-sample allocation not given. Vaccine and placebo recipients were sampled on day 63 after the first injection. It was Wuhan-strain SARS-CoV-2 spike that the Ad26 vaccine vector expressed. The method was immunoSEQ multiplex PCR; TCRdb's version includes in-frame clones alone and lacks a portion of them. The sample gives some 420,000 clones, roughly 90% of which show up once; 3.6% is in the top ten. The CDR3 runs to 14 residues. Looked up from germline, CDR1 is SNHLY and CDR2 is FYNNEI. J was trimmed by 5 bases and V by 4 bases; bases with no gene match: 2.

The sequences come from peripheral blood, collected in a trial of Ad26.COV2.S vaccine versus placebo. This rearrangement joins TRBV2 to TRBJ2-3; 11 bases align to TRBD2. The TCR sequence derives from a person between 18 and 59 years old who received the Ad26.COV2.S COVID-19 vaccine or a placebo. In DNA, the CDR3 is TGTGCCAGCAGTGTTCTAGCGGGGGGAGATACGCAGTATTTT. Its translation: CASSVLAGGDTQYF.